This entry features one T cell receptor (beta chain) sequence. These data come from a study of T cells in Graves' hyperthyroidism and ophthalmopathy. Study-level background: Peripheral blood collection took place at initial diagnosis, before any treatment.

RNA transcripts provided the source from which TCR beta CDR3 regions were amplified. During a first-round RT-PCR of the TCR CDR3, the HTBI primer set was used. Via MiXCR, TCRdb re-called the multiplex PCR reads, giving one row per CDR3 protein. The sample holds hundreds of thousands of distinct CDR3 sequences; less than 25% are singletons and the top ten take under 35%. There are 14 residues in the CDR3. The V gene lost 3 bases and the J gene lost 8 bases, with 14 bases spanning the gap. Germline CDR1 MGHRA, CDR2 YSYEKL. Among ophthalmopathy patients, the Clinical Activity Score reached at least 3, the NOSPECS grade reached at least 4, and duration remained under 3 months.

The sequenced sample consisted of blood. This chain links TRBV4-1 with TRBJ2-1; the D gene is possibly TRBD2 (6 bases). This clonotype was obtained from a young man with Graves' ophthalmopathy. The CDR3, as DNA: TGCGCCAGCAGCCACCCGGGAGTGCGTTATGAGCAGTTCTTC. Amino acid sequence: CASSHPGVRYEQFF.